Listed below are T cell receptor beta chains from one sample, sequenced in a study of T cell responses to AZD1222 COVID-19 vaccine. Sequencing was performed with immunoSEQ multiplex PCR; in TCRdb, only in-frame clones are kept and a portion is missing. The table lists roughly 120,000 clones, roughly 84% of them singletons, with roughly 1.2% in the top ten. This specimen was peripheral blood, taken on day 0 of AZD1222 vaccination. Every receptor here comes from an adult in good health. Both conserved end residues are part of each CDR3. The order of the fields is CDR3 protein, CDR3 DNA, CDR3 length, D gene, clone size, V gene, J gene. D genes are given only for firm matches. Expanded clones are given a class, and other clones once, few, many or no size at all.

CDR3 protein: CAIRDENGGRGPNTEAFF; CDR3 DNA: TGTGCCATCAGGGACGAAAATGGAGGGAGGGGGCCGAACACTGAAGCTTTCTTT; CDR3 length: 18; D gene: TRBD1; clone size: few; V gene: TRBV10-3; J gene: TRBJ1-1
CDR3 protein: CASSLIGQPQHF; CDR3 DNA: TGTGCCAGCAGTTTAATCGGGCAGCCCCAGCATTTT; CDR3 length: 12; D gene: -; clone size: -; V gene: TRBV27; J gene: TRBJ1-5
CDR3 protein: CASSEGGAHGYTF; CDR3 DNA: TGTGCCAGCAGTGAAGGGGGGGCTCACGGCTACACCTTC; CDR3 length: 13; D gene: -; clone size: -; V gene: TRBV6-1; J gene: TRBJ1-2
CDR3 protein: CASSPTTNTEAFF; CDR3 DNA: TGCGCCAGCAGCCCCACCACCAACACTGAAGCTTTCTTT; CDR3 length: 13; D gene: -; clone size: -; V gene: TRBV4-3; J gene: TRBJ1-1
CDR3 protein: CASSPVGERGGDTQYF; CDR3 DNA: TGTGCCAGCAGCCCGGTGGGGGAGCGGGGGGGCGATACGCAGTATTTT; CDR3 length: 16; D gene: TRBD2; clone size: -; V gene: TRBV4-2; J gene: TRBJ2-3
CDR3 protein: CASSLGYKNGYTF; CDR3 DNA: TGTGCCAGCAGCTTAGGGTACAAGAATGGCTACACCTTC; CDR3 length: 13; D gene: -; clone size: -; V gene: TRBV7-8; J gene: TRBJ1-2
CDR3 protein: CASSRYSGGDTQYF; CDR3 DNA: TGTGCCAGCAGCAGATACTCGGGGGGCGATACGCAGTATTTT; CDR3 length: 14; D gene: -; clone size: -; V gene: TRBV9; J gene: TRBJ2-3
CDR3 protein: CASGLVLRQYGYGYTF; CDR3 DNA: TGTGCTAGTGGTTTGGTACTACGGCAGTACGGGTATGGCTACACCTTC; CDR3 length: 16; D gene: -; clone size: -; V gene: TRBV12-5; J gene: TRBJ1-2
CDR3 protein: CASSQATGLAGGDTQYF; CDR3 DNA: TGCGCCAGCAGCCAGGCGACCGGACTAGCGGGGGGAGATACGCAGTATTTT; CDR3 length: 17; D gene: TRBD2; clone size: -; V gene: TRBV4-1; J gene: TRBJ2-3
CDR3 protein: CASSQYLTGGQPQHF; CDR3 DNA: TGCGCCAGCAGCCAATATCTAACGGGGGGCCAGCCCCAGCATTTT; CDR3 length: 15; D gene: -; clone size: -; V gene: TRBV4-3; J gene: TRBJ1-5
CDR3 protein: CASRPTDSLGGYTF; CDR3 DNA: TGTGCCAGCAGACCGACCGACAGTTTAGGTGGCTACACCTTC; CDR3 length: 14; D gene: -; clone size: -; V gene: TRBV6-5; J gene: TRBJ1-2
CDR3 protein: CASSPSSGTSNEQFF; CDR3 DNA: TGTGCCAGCAGCCCCTCCTCCGGGACCTCAAATGAGCAGTTCTTC; CDR3 length: 15; D gene: -; clone size: -; V gene: TRBV3-1/TRBV3-2; J gene: TRBJ2-1
CDR3 protein: CATSGEINQPQHF; CDR3 DNA: TGTGCCACCAGTGGGGAAATAAATCAGCCCCAGCATTTT; CDR3 length: 13; D gene: -; clone size: -; V gene: TRBV2; J gene: TRBJ1-5
CDR3 protein: CASSIATLSHEQFF; CDR3 DNA: TGTGCCAGTAGTATAGCGACCCTCTCCCATGAGCAGTTCTTC; CDR3 length: 14; D gene: -; clone size: -; V gene: TRBV19; J gene: TRBJ2-1
CDR3 protein: CAWSAQQETQYF; CDR3 DNA: TGTGCCTGGAGTGCCCAGCAAGAGACCCAGTACTTC; CDR3 length: 12; D gene: -; clone size: -; V gene: TRBV30; J gene: TRBJ2-5
CDR3 protein: CASSIGHTEAFF; CDR3 DNA: TGTGCCAGTAGTATCGGACATACTGAAGCTTTCTTT; CDR3 length: 12; D gene: -; clone size: -; V gene: TRBV19; J gene: TRBJ1-1
CDR3 protein: CASTLLWNSYGYTF; CDR3 DNA: TGTGCCAGTACCCTTCTATGGAACTCCTATGGCTACACCTTC; CDR3 length: 14; D gene: -; clone size: few; V gene: TRBV19; J gene: TRBJ1-2
CDR3 protein: CASFGRTTTYGYTF; CDR3 DNA: TGTGCCTCTTTCGGACGAACGACAACTTATGGCTACACCTTC; CDR3 length: 14; D gene: -; clone size: -; V gene: TRBV10-3; J gene: TRBJ1-2
CDR3 protein: CASSAKSSLSGHYSGNTIYF; CDR3 DNA: TGTGCCAGCTCCGCCAAAAGTTCCCTTTCGGGGCACTACTCTGGAAACACCATATATTTT; CDR3 length: 20; D gene: -; clone size: -; V gene: TRBV18; J gene: TRBJ1-3
CDR3 protein: CASSGTTGTGANVLTF; CDR3 DNA: TGTGCCAGCAGTGGGACGACAGGGACTGGGGCCAACGTCCTGACTTTC; CDR3 length: 16; D gene: TRBD1; clone size: -; V gene: TRBV6-1; J gene: TRBJ2-6
CDR3 protein: CASSSGQTGPQHF; CDR3 DNA: TGTGCCAGCTCATCGGGACAGACGGGGCCCCAGCATTTT; CDR3 length: 13; D gene: TRBD1; clone size: -; V gene: TRBV18; J gene: TRBJ1-5
CDR3 protein: CASSTSPPRAEAFF; CDR3 DNA: TGTGCCAGCAGCACAAGCCCCCCACGGGCTGAAGCTTTCTTT; CDR3 length: 14; D gene: -; clone size: -; V gene: TRBV21-1; J gene: TRBJ1-1
CDR3 protein: CASSTGTGGQPLHF; CDR3 DNA: TGTGCCAGCTCTACCGGGACAGGGGGTCAGCCCCTCCACTTT; CDR3 length: 14; D gene: TRBD1; clone size: few; V gene: TRBV18; J gene: TRBJ1-6
CDR3 protein: CASSPMMTTGNTIYF; CDR3 DNA: TGTGCCAGCAGCCCAATGATGACTACTGGAAACACCATATATTTT; CDR3 length: 15; D gene: -; clone size: once; V gene: TRBV7-2; J gene: TRBJ1-3
CDR3 protein: CASSQLGGLVQETQYF; CDR3 DNA: TGTGCCAGCTCACAGCTGGGGGGCCTGGTCCAAGAGACCCAGTACTTC; CDR3 length: 16; D gene: -; clone size: -; V gene: TRBV18; J gene: TRBJ2-5
CDR3 protein: CASSLDAGDTTYEQYF; CDR3 DNA: TGTGCCAGCAGCTTAGATGCAGGAGATACCACCTACGAGCAGTACTTC; CDR3 length: 16; D gene: -; clone size: once; V gene: TRBV7-6; J gene: TRBJ2-7
CDR3 protein: CASSVRQISYNEQFF; CDR3 DNA: TGCGCCAGCAGCGTTCGTCAGATCTCCTACAATGAGCAGTTCTTC; CDR3 length: 15; D gene: -; clone size: -; V gene: TRBV5-1; J gene: TRBJ2-1
CDR3 protein: CASSSREFLNTIYF; CDR3 DNA: TGTGCCAGTAGTAGCCGGGAGTTCTTGAACACCATATATTTT; CDR3 length: 14; D gene: -; clone size: -; V gene: TRBV19; J gene: TRBJ1-3
CDR3 protein: CASSSEGRNQPQHF; CDR3 DNA: TGTGCCAGCAGTTCGGAGGGTAGGAATCAGCCCCAGCATTTT; CDR3 length: 14; D gene: -; clone size: -; V gene: TRBV27; J gene: TRBJ1-5
CDR3 protein: CASSPPGTGGQPQHF; CDR3 DNA: TGTGCCAGCAGTCCCCCCGGGACAGGGGGCCAGCCCCAGCATTTT; CDR3 length: 15; D gene: TRBD1; clone size: once; V gene: TRBV6-2/TRBV6-3; J gene: TRBJ1-5
CDR3 protein: CASSIEGRGTEAFF; CDR3 DNA: TGTGCCAGCAGCATAGAGGGAAGGGGTACTGAAGCTTTCTTT; CDR3 length: 14; D gene: -; clone size: -; V gene: TRBV9; J gene: TRBJ1-1
CDR3 protein: CASSVGRGGLDTIYF; CDR3 DNA: TGTGCCAGCAGCGTGGGCCGGGGGGGTTTGGACACCATATATTTT; CDR3 length: 15; D gene: -; clone size: -; V gene: TRBV7-6; J gene: TRBJ1-3
CDR3 protein: CASSDRGGNQPQHF; CDR3 DNA: TGTGCCAGCAGCGACCGCGGGGGGAATCAGCCCCAGCATTTT; CDR3 length: 14; D gene: -; clone size: few; V gene: TRBV6-2/TRBV6-3; J gene: TRBJ1-5
CDR3 protein: CASSVRGTGYTF; CDR3 DNA: TGTGCCAGCAGTGTACGCGGCACAGGCTACACCTTC; CDR3 length: 12; D gene: -; clone size: few; V gene: TRBV2; J gene: TRBJ1-2
CDR3 protein: CASSFGGAKNIQYF; CDR3 DNA: TGTGCCAGCAGCTTTGGGGGGGCCAAAAACATTCAGTACTTC; CDR3 length: 14; D gene: -; clone size: -; V gene: TRBV5-8; J gene: TRBJ2-4
CDR3 protein: CASTHGSSGQPQHF; CDR3 DNA: TGTGCCAGCACCCACGGGTCGTCCGGGCAGCCCCAGCATTTT; CDR3 length: 14; D gene: -; clone size: -; V gene: TRBV6-6; J gene: TRBJ1-5
CDR3 protein: CAISELPGDQYDYGYTF; CDR3 DNA: TGTGCCATCAGTGAGCTCCCGGGGGACCAATACGACTATGGCTACACCTTC; CDR3 length: 17; D gene: -; clone size: -; V gene: TRBV10-3; J gene: TRBJ1-2